A selection of T cell receptor beta chains follows, all from one sample in a study of T-cell memory formation after mild COVID-19. TCRdb reprocessed the 5' RACE reads via MiXCR and lists one record per CDR3 protein. Of approximately 150,000 distinct CDR3 sequences listed, about 14% are singletons. The sample was PBMCs or a T cell subset sorted from them (not recorded which). All receptors come from an adult woman who had mild COVID-19 (a few samples of this study predate the infection). Cell type and time point are not known. CDR3s include the opening cysteine and the closing phenylalanine or tryptophan. The order of the fields is J gene, clone size, D gene, V gene, CDR3 DNA, CDR3 protein. A D gene is named only where the DNA matches it firmly. Clone size is given for some rows only: seen once, a few or many times, or a class if the clone is expanded.

j_call: TRBJ1-1
clone_size: .
d_call: .
v_call: TRBV4-1
cdr3_nt: TGCGCCAGCAGCCAAGAAACCCACGGGGCTTTCTTT
cdr3_aa: CASSQETHGAFF

j_call: TRBJ1-6
clone_size: few
d_call: TRBD1
v_call: TRBV16
cdr3_nt: TGTGCCAGCAGCCGGGGACAGTTGGCTTCACCCCTCCACTTT
cdr3_aa: CASSRGQLASPLHF

j_call: TRBJ2-2
clone_size: few
d_call: TRBD2
v_call: TRBV12-3/TRBV12-4
cdr3_nt: TGTGCCAGCTTTGCCCAAGGGAGGGCCACCGGGGAGCTGTTTTTT
cdr3_aa: CASFAQGRATGELFF

j_call: TRBJ2-7
clone_size: many
d_call: .
v_call: TRBV4-3
cdr3_nt: TGCGCCAGCAGCCAAGATTTGCGGTCATTTTCCGAGCAGTACTTC
cdr3_aa: CASSQDLRSFSEQYF

j_call: TRBJ2-1
clone_size: many
d_call: TRBD2
v_call: TRBV14
cdr3_nt: TGTGCCAGCAGCCACCGCCCTCTAGCGGGGCTCCCAAGAGAGCAGTTCTTC
cdr3_aa: CASSHRPLAGLPREQFF

j_call: TRBJ2-2
clone_size: .
d_call: TRBD2
v_call: TRBV20-1
cdr3_nt: TGCAGTGCTAACCCTAGCGGGTACACCGGGGAGCTGTTTTTT
cdr3_aa: CSANPSGYTGELFF

j_call: TRBJ2-5
clone_size: .
d_call: TRBD2
v_call: TRBV4-2
cdr3_nt: TGTGCCAGCAGCCAAGATGGGCTAGCGGGAGGGCCGGGGCTGCGGGAGACCCAGTACTTC
cdr3_aa: CASSQDGLAGGPGLRETQYF

j_call: TRBJ2-2
clone_size: .
d_call: TRBD2
v_call: TRBV7-8
cdr3_nt: TGTGCCAGCAGCCGACTAGCGGGAGGGTACACCGGGGAGCTGTTTTTT
cdr3_aa: CASSRLAGGYTGELFF

j_call: TRBJ2-3
clone_size: many
d_call: .
v_call: TRBV28
cdr3_nt: TGTGCCAGCAGTTCACCCGCAGTAGATACGCAGTATTTT
cdr3_aa: CASSSPAVDTQYF

j_call: TRBJ2-7
clone_size: .
d_call: .
v_call: TRBV6-1
cdr3_nt: TGTGCCAGCACAAAACCACAGCATACCTACGAGCAGTACTTC
cdr3_aa: CASTKPQHTYEQYF

j_call: TRBJ2-6
clone_size: few
d_call: .
v_call: TRBV12-3/TRBV12-4
cdr3_nt: TGTGCCAGCAACTTAAGGAGGGACTCTGGGGCCAACGTCCTGACTTTC
cdr3_aa: CASNLRRDSGANVLTF

j_call: TRBJ1-1
clone_size: .
d_call: TRBD1
v_call: TRBV6-6
cdr3_nt: TGTGCCAGCAGTTACGACGGGACAGGTGAAGCTTTCTTT
cdr3_aa: CASSYDGTGEAFF

j_call: TRBJ1-5
clone_size: few
d_call: .
v_call: TRBV27
cdr3_nt: TGTGCCAGCAGTTTATCAGGGTGGGCTCAGCCCCAGCATTTT
cdr3_aa: CASSLSGWAQPQHF

j_call: TRBJ2-5
clone_size: .
d_call: .
v_call: TRBV6-2/TRBV6-3
cdr3_nt: TGTGCCAGCAGTTCATCGGGGACCCAGTACTTC
cdr3_aa: CASSSSGTQYF

j_call: TRBJ2-2
clone_size: .
d_call: .
v_call: TRBV27
cdr3_nt: TGTGCCAGCGCTCGAGAGACAGCCATAGGTGGGGAGCTGTTTTTT
cdr3_aa: CASARETAIGGELFF

j_call: TRBJ1-2
clone_size: .
d_call: .
v_call: TRBV30
cdr3_nt: TGTGCCTGGAGATCGGGGGGCTTGGACTATGGCTACACCTTC
cdr3_aa: CAWRSGGLDYGYTF

j_call: TRBJ2-2
clone_size: .
d_call: TRBD1
v_call: TRBV25-1
cdr3_nt: TGTGCCAGCAGGAGACAGGGGGACACCGGGGAGCTGTTTTTT
cdr3_aa: CASRRQGDTGELFF

j_call: TRBJ2-1
clone_size: .
d_call: TRBD2
v_call: TRBV7-2
cdr3_nt: TGTGCCAGCAGGTCCGGGACTAGCGGGATAGGGGAACGGAATGAGCAGTTCTTC
cdr3_aa: CASRSGTSGIGERNEQFF

j_call: TRBJ1-2
clone_size: .
d_call: TRBD1
v_call: TRBV5-5
cdr3_nt: TGTGCCAGCAGCCGAGGGACAGGGAGGTGGGGCTACACCTTC
cdr3_aa: CASSRGTGRWGYTF

j_call: TRBJ1-5
clone_size: .
d_call: .
v_call: TRBV4-1
cdr3_nt: TGCGCCAGCAGCCAAGAATGGGGGTCCCGCAATCAGCCCCAGCATTTT
cdr3_aa: CASSQEWGSRNQPQHF

j_call: TRBJ1-1
clone_size: .
d_call: .
v_call: TRBV12-3/TRBV12-4
cdr3_nt: TGTGCCAGCACCCGGACTGAAGCTTTCTTT
cdr3_aa: CASTRTEAFF

j_call: TRBJ2-2
clone_size: .
d_call: TRBD1
v_call: TRBV6-5
cdr3_nt: TGTGCCAGCACCCTACTCCCAGGGACAGCCGGGGAGCTGTTTTTT
cdr3_aa: CASTLLPGTAGELFF

j_call: TRBJ2-2
clone_size: .
d_call: .
v_call: TRBV5-1
cdr3_nt: TGCGCCAGCAGCTTGGTCGGGGAAGTGGGGACCGGGGAGCTGTTTTTT
cdr3_aa: CASSLVGEVGTGELFF

j_call: TRBJ2-5
clone_size: few
d_call: .
v_call: TRBV5-1
cdr3_nt: TGCGCCAGCAGCTTACCCGAAGAGACCCAGTACTTC
cdr3_aa: CASSLPEETQYF

j_call: TRBJ2-3
clone_size: few
d_call: .
v_call: TRBV5-1
cdr3_nt: TGCGCCAGCAGCTTCCGAGGGAGTAATAGGGATACGCAGTATTTT
cdr3_aa: CASSFRGSNRDTQYF

j_call: TRBJ2-2
clone_size: few
d_call: .
v_call: TRBV9
cdr3_nt: TGTGCCACCGGACAGACCGGGGAGCTGTTTTTT
cdr3_aa: CATGQTGELFF

j_call: TRBJ1-2
clone_size: few
d_call: .
v_call: TRBV6-2/TRBV6-3
cdr3_nt: TGTGCCAGCAGTTATTCTGGCGGGAACTATGGCTACACCTTC
cdr3_aa: CASSYSGGNYGYTF

j_call: TRBJ2-7
clone_size: few
d_call: .
v_call: TRBV5-1
cdr3_nt: TGCGCCAGCAGCTTGGTGGCGGGTAGCTCCTACGAGCAGTACTTC
cdr3_aa: CASSLVAGSSYEQYF

j_call: TRBJ1-2
clone_size: few
d_call: TRBD1
v_call: TRBV7-3
cdr3_nt: TGTGCCAGCAGCTTAGACAGGGGTAACGGCTACACCTTC
cdr3_aa: CASSLDRGNGYTF

j_call: TRBJ1-1
clone_size: .
d_call: .
v_call: TRBV20-1
cdr3_nt: TGCAGTGCTAGAGACCGCAGGAGTCGGACTGAAGCTTTCTTT
cdr3_aa: CSARDRRSRTEAFF

j_call: TRBJ2-3
clone_size: .
d_call: TRBD1
v_call: TRBV12-3/TRBV12-4
cdr3_nt: TGTGCCAGCAGTTTCAGGGGGCTGGACACAGATACGCAGTATTTT
cdr3_aa: CASSFRGLDTDTQYF

j_call: TRBJ2-3
clone_size: few
d_call: TRBD2
v_call: TRBV29-1
cdr3_nt: TGCAGCGTTCGGACTAGCGGGGGCACAGATACGCAGTATTTT
cdr3_aa: CSVRTSGGTDTQYF

j_call: TRBJ2-2
clone_size: many
d_call: .
v_call: TRBV12-3/TRBV12-4
cdr3_nt: TGTGCCAGCAGCCCCCTGGGGCCCGCTCCCGCCGGGGAGCTGTTTTTT
cdr3_aa: CASSPLGPAPAGELFF

j_call: TRBJ1-5
clone_size: .
d_call: TRBD1
v_call: TRBV20-1
cdr3_nt: TGCAGTGCTATACGGACAGGGGATTTTCAGCACCAGCATTTT
cdr3_aa: CSAIRTGDFQHQHF

j_call: TRBJ2-7
clone_size: .
d_call: .
v_call: TRBV7-2
cdr3_nt: TGTGCCAGCAGCTCTTACATGGATGAGCAGTACTTC
cdr3_aa: CASSSYMDEQYF

j_call: TRBJ2-5
clone_size: few
d_call: TRBD2
v_call: TRBV4-1
cdr3_nt: TGCGCCAGCAGCCAAGCCGGGCTAGCGGGAGCCAAAGAGACCCAGTACTTC
cdr3_aa: CASSQAGLAGAKETQYF

j_call: TRBJ2-5
clone_size: many
d_call: TRBD2
v_call: TRBV20-1
cdr3_nt: TGCAGTGCTTCCCCCACTAGCGGGCTAAAGACCCAGTACTTC
cdr3_aa: CSASPTSGLKTQYF

j_call: TRBJ1-1
clone_size: .
d_call: .
v_call: TRBV11-2
cdr3_nt: TGTGCCAGCAGCTTAGTGTCGGCAGGGACTGAAGCTTTCTTT
cdr3_aa: CASSLVSAGTEAFF

j_call: TRBJ2-7
clone_size: few
d_call: TRBD1
v_call: TRBV28
cdr3_nt: TGTGCCAGCAGTCCGCGACAGGGGTGGTACGAGCAGTACTTC
cdr3_aa: CASSPRQGWYEQYF

j_call: TRBJ2-1
clone_size: .
d_call: .
v_call: TRBV7-3
cdr3_nt: TGTGCCAGCAGCTTAACGGAGGCCGGAGCGGGTGAGCAGTTCTTC
cdr3_aa: CASSLTEAGAGEQFF

j_call: TRBJ2-5
clone_size: .
d_call: .
v_call: TRBV9
cdr3_nt: TGTGCCAGCAGCCTTCGAAGTGGGGAGACCCAGTACTTC
cdr3_aa: CASSLRSGETQYF

j_call: TRBJ2-7
clone_size: few
d_call: .
v_call: TRBV12-3/TRBV12-4
cdr3_nt: TGTGCCAGCACCGGAACAGGTTCCTACGAGCAGTACTTC
cdr3_aa: CASTGTGSYEQYF

j_call: TRBJ2-3
clone_size: .
d_call: .
v_call: TRBV9
cdr3_nt: TGTGCCAGCAGCGTAGACGGGAGAGGGAGCACAGATACGCAGTATTTT
cdr3_aa: CASSVDGRGSTDTQYF

j_call: TRBJ2-1
clone_size: few
d_call: TRBD2
v_call: TRBV12-3/TRBV12-4
cdr3_nt: TGTGCCAGCAGTTTATTGGGACTAGCAGACAATGAGCAGTTCTTC
cdr3_aa: CASSLLGLADNEQFF

j_call: TRBJ2-7
clone_size: .
d_call: TRBD1
v_call: TRBV20-1
cdr3_nt: TGCAGTGCCTTACGGACAGGGCACGAGCAGTACTTC
cdr3_aa: CSALRTGHEQYF

j_call: TRBJ2-5
clone_size: few
d_call: .
v_call: TRBV12-3/TRBV12-4
cdr3_nt: TGTGCCAGCAGTTTTGGGCTAGCAGAGACCCAGTACTTC
cdr3_aa: CASSFGLAETQYF

j_call: TRBJ1-1
clone_size: .
d_call: .
v_call: TRBV3-1
cdr3_nt: TGTGCCAGCAGCCATCTCTTGGGTGGCGGTGAAGCTTTCTTT
cdr3_aa: CASSHLLGGGEAFF

j_call: TRBJ2-2
clone_size: .
d_call: TRBD1
v_call: TRBV27
cdr3_nt: TGTGCCAGCAGTTACCGGGACAGAATGCACACCGGGGAGCTGTTTTTT
cdr3_aa: CASSYRDRMHTGELFF

j_call: TRBJ2-1
clone_size: few
d_call: TRBD2
v_call: TRBV11-2
cdr3_nt: TGTGCCAGCAGCTTAGATCGGGGCGGGAGGAGCTACAATGAGCAGTTCTTC
cdr3_aa: CASSLDRGGRSYNEQFF

j_call: TRBJ1-1
clone_size: few
d_call: .
v_call: TRBV6-6
cdr3_nt: TGTGCCAGCACCCCGACAGAGAACACTGAAGCTTTCTTT
cdr3_aa: CASTPTENTEAFF

j_call: TRBJ2-7
clone_size: few
d_call: .
v_call: TRBV7-6
cdr3_nt: TGTGCCAGCAGTTTAGACACCCCCTACGAGCAGTACTTC
cdr3_aa: CASSLDTPYEQYF

j_call: TRBJ2-1
clone_size: .
d_call: TRBD1
v_call: TRBV7-9
cdr3_nt: TGTGCCAGCAGCCACCGGGACAGGGGGTGGAATGAGCAGTTCTTC
cdr3_aa: CASSHRDRGWNEQFF

j_call: TRBJ2-2
clone_size: .
d_call: .
v_call: TRBV7-9
cdr3_nt: TGTGCCAGCAGCTTAGCAGGGTCGGCCGGGGAGCTGTTTTTT
cdr3_aa: CASSLAGSAGELFF